The 29 T cell receptor beta chains reported below all come from one sample, sequenced in a study of blood T cell repertoires in COVID-19 (dated by TCRdb to about 2020). The library was made by the immunoSEQ multiplex PCR assay. Not all clones reach the TCRdb copy of this immuneACCESS table, which keeps in-frame sequences only. Checked studies attribute under half of the gap to unresolved V genes and leave the rest unexplained. Within this sample are approximately 480,000 clones, with 89% of them counted one time only. The ten largest clones represent approximately 0.9% of the sample. Sample: peripheral blood. The receptor source for this set is a man between 18 and 29 years old with COVID-19, enrolled during active disease.

The DNA for the CDR3 is TGCGCCAGCGGGGGGACAGGAGACGAGCAGTACTTC. Its translation: CASGGTGDEQYF. The V and J genes are TRBV5-1 and TRBJ2-7; 8 nucleotides agree with TRBD1. This CDR3 region has 12 residues. Germline-derived CDR1 and CDR2 are SGHRS and YFSETQ. Losses at the gene ends were 7 bases for V and 5 bases for J; bases not matched to a gene: 5.

This chain connects TRBV19 to TRBJ1-5; 10 bases are shared with TRBD1. J gave up 0 bases and V 7 bases, and 27 bases lay outside the gene matches. The germline V gene encodes CDR1 LNHDA and CDR2 SQIVND (reference sequence). This CDR3 is built from 23 residues. CDR3 bases: TGTGCCAGTACCTCCCGGGACAGGGGCCCTACAACACCATCCTTTTATAGCAATCAGCCCCAGCATTTT. It encodes CASTSRDRGPTTPSFYSNQPQHF.

Comment on this clone: The sample carries other DNA sequences with the same CDR3. The V call is TRBV24-1, the J call TRBJ2-1; tentative D call: TRBD1 (5 bases). Trimming took off 3 bases at V and 0 bases at J, with 8 bases between the two ends. Germline assignment: CDR1 KGHDR and CDR2 SFDVKD. The CDR3 is 15 residues long. CDR3 sequence reads: CATSDTGSSYNEQFF. DNA of the CDR3: TGTGCCACCAGTGATACAGGTAGCTCCTACAATGAGCAGTTCTTC.

The V call is TRBV20-1, the J call TRBJ1-3, with 7 bases identical to TRBD1. V lost 6 bases, J lost 9 bases, and 5 bases stayed unmatched. CDR3 size: 11 residues. Germline V gene sequence: CDR1 DFQATT, CDR2 SNEGSKA (reference sequence). The CDR3 protein is CSARGVGTIYF. The CDR3 DNA reads as TGCAGTGCCAGGGGGGTGGGCACCATATATTTT.

The chain carries TRBV19 and TRBJ1-5; D might be TRBD1 (5 bases). The CDR3 runs to 13 residues. Germline V gives CDR1 LNHDA, CDR2 SQIVND (reference sequence). Trimming took 7 bases from V and 4 from J, leaving 11 bases between them. As DNA, the CDR3 is TGTGCCAGTACCTTCGGGGGTAATCAGCCCCAGCATTTT. This encodes CASTFGGNQPQHF.

Notes on this clone: The sample holds other DNA sequences that translate to the same CDR3. This chain uses TRBV19 with TRBJ1-2, with no clear D. Germline V CDR1 and CDR2: LNHDA, SQIVND (reference sequence). CDR3 size: 15 residues. V dropped 1 base and J dropped 4 bases, with 13 bases sitting between them. Here the CDR3 reads CASSIGPGAGYGYTF. The DNA of the CDR3 is TGTGCCAGTAGTATAGGCCCTGGAGCGGGCTATGGCTACACCTTC.

This chain connects TRBV4-2 to TRBJ1-4, with D maybe TRBD1 (5 bases). V was shortened by 4 bases and J by 5 bases, with 11 bases between the two germline ends. The CDR3 runs 14 residues. Germline V CDR1 and CDR2: LGHNA, YNFKEQ. In DNA, the CDR3 is TGTGCCAGCAGCCTCGACAGAAACAATGAAAAACTGTTTTTT. This sequence encodes CASSLDRNNEKLFF.

J is TRBJ2-2 and V is TRBV7-9; D call uncertain. Trimming removed 5 bases at V and 4 bases at J, with 8 bases between. In germline, CDR1 is SEHNR, CDR2 FQNEAQ (reference sequence). This CDR3 has 13 residues. For the CDR3, the DNA is TGTGCCAGCAGCCCAACGGTCACCGGGGAGCTGTTTTTT. This codes for CASSPTVTGELFF.

The chain joins TRBV30 to TRBJ2-1, with 11 bases fitting TRBD1. Trimming took 2 bases from V and 6 from J; bases not matched to a gene: 6. Germline V gene data show CDR1 as GTSNPN and CDR2 as SVGIG (reference sequence). CDR3 length: 15 residues. The CDR3 sequence: CAWSSWGTGGNEQFF. The CDR3 bases are TGTGCCTGGAGTTCCTGGGGGACAGGGGGCAATGAGCAGTTCTTC.

The chain joins TRBV2 to TRBJ2-3; 8 nucleotides align to TRBD2. The CDR3 totals 14 residues. Germline loops: CDR1 SNHLY, CDR2 FYNNEI. J was trimmed by 5 bases and V by 6 bases; bases with no gene match: 7. The CDR3 reads CASRQAGAIDTQYF. CDR3 bases: TGTGCCAGCAGGCAAGCGGGAGCTATAGATACGCAGTATTTT.

CDR3 region: CATGQSSYEQYF. CDR3 sequence (DNA): TGTGCCACCGGACAGAGCTCCTACGAGCAGTACTTC. The chain is built from TRBV10-3 and TRBJ2-7; possibly TRBD1 for D (6 bases). This CDR3 contains 12 residues. The germline V gene encodes CDR1 ENHRY and CDR2 SYGVKD. Deletions cut 10 bases from V and 0 bases from J, with 10 bases between.

V and J are TRBV27 and TRBJ1-6; 8 nucleotides line up with TRBD1. The CDR3 is 16 residues long. J lost 0 bases, V lost 7 bases, and 5 bases had no gene match. CDR1 is MNHEY, CDR2 SMNVEV, per germline (reference sequence). CDR3 amino acids: CASKLTGGSYNSPLHF. Written as DNA, the CDR3 is TGTGCCAGCAAACTAACAGGGGGCTCCTATAATTCACCCCTCCACTTT.

This clone has a single count. In nucleotides, the CDR3 is TGTGCCAGCAGTCTCGGCGGGAGTAGCGCAGATACGCAGTATTTT. Its translation: CASSLGGSSADTQYF. V usage is TRBV2 and J usage is TRBJ2-3, with TRBD2 matching 7 bases. Germline CDR1 and CDR2: SNHLY and FYNNEI. V trimming: 5 bases; J trimming: 4 bases; junction bases outside the gene matches: 9. This CDR3 region has 15 residues.

The chain employs TRBV19 and TRBJ1-3; a possible D gene is TRBD1 (6 bases). Germline V lookup: CDR1 LNHDA, CDR2 SQIVND (reference sequence). The CDR3 contains 13 residues. Trimming stripped 8 bases from V and 2 bases from J, with 10 bases between. The DNA of the CDR3 is TGTGCCAGTGCCAGGGGTGCTGGAAACACCATATATTTT. Encoded protein: CASARGAGNTIYF.

V usage is TRBV9 and J usage is TRBJ1-5; D may be TRBD1 (5 bases). V was clipped by 3 bases and J by 3 bases, with 13 bases between them. CDR1 is SGDLS and CDR2 is YYNGEE in the germline V gene. The CDR3 consists of 15 residues. The CDR3 coding sequence is TGTGCCAGCAGCGCAGGGCCGGGTCCCAATCAGCCCCAGCATTTT. Amino acid sequence: CASSAGPGPNQPQHF. Supplemented by reference TRBV9 and TRBJ1-5, the full variable domain reads DSGVTQTPKHLITATGQRVTLRCSPRSGDLSVYWYQQSLDQGLQFLIQYYNGEERAKGNILERFSAQQFPDLHSELNLSSLELGDSALYFCASSAGPGPNQPQHFGDGTRLSIL.

This chain joins TRBV6-5 and TRBJ1-5; TRBD1 matches at 9 bases. Per germline, CDR1 MNHEY and CDR2 SVGAGI. Unmatched junction bases numbered 4, after V lost 6 bases and J lost 1 base. The CDR3 totals 15 residues. The CDR3 DNA reads TGTGCCAGCAGGAGACAGGGGGGGAGCAATCAGCCCCAGCATTTT. Translated, it gives CASRRQGGSNQPQHF.

This clone was found a few times. V gene TRBV5-4 combines with J gene TRBJ1-2, with D tentatively TRBD1 (6 bases). Trimming took off 0 bases at V and 4 bases at J, with 10 bases between the two ends. CDR3 length: 14 amino acids. Germline V gene data show CDR1 as SGHNT and CDR2 as YYREEE (reference sequence). The CDR3 loop is CASSLGDTTYGYTF. The CDR3 bases are TGTGCCAGCAGCTTGGGGGACACCACCTATGGCTACACCTTC.

V is TRBV16 and J is TRBJ2-4; D unclear. The CDR3 is 17 residues long. The germline V gene encodes CDR1 KGHSY and CDR2 FQNENV. The V end was cut by 0 bases, the J end by 3 bases, with 15 bases between. Written as DNA, the CDR3 is TGTGCCAGCAGCCAATCGAGGATCTTAGTTGACAAAAACATTCAGTACTTC. Residues: CASSQSRILVDKNIQYF.

This chain uses TRBV6-6 with TRBJ1-5; TRBD1 agrees at 8 bases. This CDR3 is built from 14 residues. With V trimmed by 7 bases and J by 7 bases, 9 bases remained unmatched. Germline CDR1 MNHNY, CDR2 SVGAGI (reference sequence). The CDR3 loop is CASTLDRGGQPQHF. In DNA, the CDR3 is TGTGCCAGCACCCTAGACAGGGGAGGCCAGCCCCAGCATTTT.

This chain uses TRBV24-1 with TRBJ2-3; D remains ambiguous. V lost 7 bases to trimming and J lost 2 bases, with 12 bases between them. The CDR3 is 14 amino acids. CDR1 and CDR2 from the germline V gene are KGHDR and SFDVKD. For the CDR3, the DNA is TGTGCCACCAGATCTAACAGAGACACAGATACGCAGTATTTT. The encoded protein is CATRSNRDTDTQYF.

This chain uses TRBV4-1 with TRBJ1-5; D ambiguous. The CDR3 loop spans 13 amino acids. Germline CDR1 is MGHRA and CDR2 is YSYEKL. Trimming stripped 6 bases from V and 0 bases from J, with 6 bases between. CDR3 sequence reads: CASSLYSNQPQHF. CDR3 DNA sequence: TGCGCCAGCAGTCTTTATAGCAATCAGCCCCAGCATTTT.

This clone was recorded only once. The rearrangement uses TRBV2 and TRBJ1-2; no reliable D call. CDR1 SNHLY and CDR2 FYNNEI come from the germline V gene. This CDR3 is built from 14 residues. V was pared by 3 bases and J by 8 bases, with 16 bases between. The CDR3 region has the DNA TGTGCCAGCAGTGACTACGGAATCTCTAGGGGCTACACCTTC. This gives the protein CASSDYGISRGYTF.

The V gene is TRBV6-5, the J gene TRBJ1-2; 8 nucleotides line up with TRBD1. The J segment lost 7 bases and the V segment lost 6 bases, leaving 7 bases of the junction unmatched. Per the germline V gene, CDR1 is MNHEY and CDR2 is SVGAGI. The CDR3 spans 13 residues. The CDR3 loop reads CASRMTGVGGYTF. CDR3 in DNA: TGTGCCAGCAGGATGACAGGGGTGGGTGGCTACACCTTC.

The chain combines TRBV4-1 with TRBJ1-1; maybe TRBD1 (6 bases). Germline V gene data show CDR1 as MGHRA and CDR2 as YSYEKL. This CDR3 comprises 14 residues. V was pared by 4 bases and J by 7 bases, with 16 bases between. CDR3 amino acids: CASSPQGTTIEAFF. In DNA form, the CDR3 reads TGCGCCAGCAGCCCACAGGGTACAACGATTGAAGCTTTCTTT.

The chain joins TRBV6-5 to TRBJ2-7, with 8 bases matching TRBD2. Germline V gene data show CDR1 as MNHEY and CDR2 as SVGAGI. Trimming took 4 bases from V and 2 from J; bases not matched to a gene: 7. CDR3 length equals 15 residues. CDR3 in amino acids: CASSSAGGPTYEQYF. The CDR3 bases are TGTGCCAGCAGTTCTGCGGGGGGTCCCACCTACGAGCAGTACTTC.

On this clone itself: In the same sample, other DNA sequences code for this CDR3. The chain has TRBV18 and TRBJ2-7; 8 bases agree with TRBD2. The CDR3 runs to 14 residues. CDR1 and CDR2 from the germline V gene are KGHSH and LQKENI. V was pared by 3 bases and J by 1 base, with 2 bases of the junction left unmatched. CDR3: CASSPASGSYEQYF. The CDR3 DNA sequence: TGTGCCAGCTCACCGGCTAGCGGGTCCTACGAGCAGTACTTC.

This sequence joins TRBV7-9 and TRBJ2-1; the D is unclear. The CDR3 covers 15 residues. In germline, CDR1 is SEHNR, CDR2 FQNEAQ (reference sequence). The V end was cut by 6 bases, the J end by 0 bases, with 12 bases between. The CDR3 DNA is TGTGCCAGCAGGCGAGAGGTAGGCTCCTACAATGAGCAGTTCTTC. This codes for CASRREVGSYNEQFF.

The rearrangement uses TRBV30 and TRBJ2-1; D possibly corresponds to TRBD2 (5 bases). Germline assignment: CDR1 GTSNPN and CDR2 SVGIG (reference sequence). The CDR3 consists of 15 residues. Trimming pared 4 bases from V and 3 bases from J, leaving 16 bases between. The CDR3 bases are TGTGCCTGGACCCCCCGCGGACTGGTCTACAATGAGCAGTTCTTC. Its protein is CAWTPRGLVYNEQFF.

The chain couples TRBV5-1 to TRBJ2-3, with a tentative D call TRBD1 (6 bases). Germline V gives CDR1 SGHRS, CDR2 YFSETQ. CDR3 length equals 14 residues. The V gene lost 6 bases and the J gene lost 0 bases, with 11 bases spanning the gap. The CDR3 is CASKRGSSTDTQYF. CDR3 DNA: TGCGCCAGCAAAAGGGGGAGCAGCACAGATACGCAGTATTTT.